This T cell receptor beta chain was captured in a study of blood T cell repertoires in COVID-19. Overall study: There were acute and convalescent COVID-19 samples, and they came from the United States, Italy and Spain. The cDNA or gDNA used as material had been derived from T cells, B-cell-depleted T cells, or PBMCs.

Sequencing was performed with immunoSEQ multiplex PCR; in TCRdb, only in-frame clones are kept and a portion is missing. The table has about 110,000 clones, around 83% seen once. The material sequenced was peripheral blood. The TCR sequence derives from a man in his 70s with acute or convalescent COVID-19.

Here the CDR3 reads CAWTAWDRGQADTQYF. In DNA form, the CDR3 reads TGTGCCTGGACGGCGTGGGACAGGGGGCAGGCAGATACGCAGTATTTT. The chain joins TRBV30 to TRBJ2-3; 12 bases fit TRBD1. Germline V gene sequence: CDR1 GTSNPN, CDR2 SVGIG (reference sequence). V shed 4 bases, J shed 4 bases, and the junction held 9 bases outside the gene matches. The CDR3 is made up of 16 amino acids.